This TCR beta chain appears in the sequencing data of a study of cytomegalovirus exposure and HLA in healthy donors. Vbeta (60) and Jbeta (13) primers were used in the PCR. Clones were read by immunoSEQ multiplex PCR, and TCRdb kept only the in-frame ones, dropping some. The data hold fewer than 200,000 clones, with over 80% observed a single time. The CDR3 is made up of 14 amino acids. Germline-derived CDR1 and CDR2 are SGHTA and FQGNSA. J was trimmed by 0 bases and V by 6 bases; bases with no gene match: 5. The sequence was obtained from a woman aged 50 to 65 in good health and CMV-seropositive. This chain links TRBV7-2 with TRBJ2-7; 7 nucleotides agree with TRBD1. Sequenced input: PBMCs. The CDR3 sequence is CASRRGLLSYEQYF. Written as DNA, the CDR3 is TGTGCCAGCAGGAGGGGGCTACTCTCCTACGAGCAGTACTTC.